The 10 T cell receptor beta chains presented below share a single source sample, sequenced in a study of human T cells and chemical hapten exposure (dated by TCRdb to the early 2020s). Reading the label with the study, this specimen's time point is: patch test 3, about 24 weeks after DPC sensitization. What this sample's treatment or condition label stands for: therapeutic diphenylcyclopropenone sensitization with weekly scalp DPC. The library was produced with RACE. For sequencing, a NextSeq 500 was employed. Using fastp at Q25 and MiXCR, TCRdb reprocessed the public reads and kept productive beta chains. Rows are combined by CDR3 protein, so each entry shows the most common genes and DNA. This sample is represented by 55,000 to 75,000 distinct CDR3 sequences; 9.5% to 15% of them were singletons. 2.4% of the sample is taken by the ten largest. This specimen was whole blood, taken in connection with sensitization to the hapten diphenylcyclopropenone (DPC). All receptors derive from a man in his thirties or forties with alopecia areata. Some clones in this sample may be carry-over from other donors' samples.

This clonotype appeared many times. J is TRBJ2-1 and V is TRBV29-1; 7 bases agree with TRBD1. Per germline, CDR1 SQVTM and CDR2 ANQGSEA. The V segment lost 5 bases and the J segment 6 bases; nucleotides outside the gene matches: 7. This CDR3 is built from 13 residues. This CDR3 reads CSVLPTGVNEQFF. The CDR3 DNA reads TGCAGCGTTCTCCCCACAGGGGTCAATGAGCAGTTCTTC.

This chain uses TRBV9 with TRBJ1-2; 8 bases map to TRBD1. V was clipped by 4 bases and J by 5 bases; unmatched bases: 13. CDR3 length: 16 residues. Germline V gene sequence: CDR1 SGDLS, CDR2 YYNGEE. The CDR3 loop is CASSHGTGPLGYGYTF. Here the CDR3 DNA reads TGTGCCAGCAGCCACGGGACAGGTCCTTTAGGGTATGGCTACACCTTC.

In this sample, this clonotype turned up many times. The rearrangement joins TRBV3-1 to TRBJ2-1; TRBD1 matches at 7 bases. This CDR3 is 15 amino acids long. The ends lost 4 bases at V and 5 bases at J; junction bases unmatched: 8. CDR1 and CDR2 from the germline V gene are LGHDT and YNNKEL (reference sequence). The CDR3 sequence is CASSLAGGSHNEQFF. DNA of the CDR3: TGTGCCAGCAGCCTGGCAGGGGGATCCCACAATGAGCAGTTCTTC.

Here the CDR3 reads CSVVFISNTGELFF. CDR3 in DNA: TGCAGCGTTGTCTTCATCTCGAACACCGGGGAGCTGTTTTTT. J is TRBJ2-2 and V is TRBV29-1; D uncertain. Per the germline V gene, CDR1 is SQVTM and CDR2 is ANQGSEA. CDR3 length equals 14 residues. The V gene lost 4 bases and the J gene lost 0 bases, with 9 bases spanning the gap.

The CDR3 region has the DNA TGTGCCAGCAGCCTCTCTAGCGGGACGGGAGATACGCAGTATTTT. Translated: CASSLSSGTGDTQYF. J is TRBJ2-3 and V is TRBV7-2; 9 bases are shared with TRBD2. Germline CDR1 and CDR2: SGHTA and FQGNSA. The CDR3 spans 15 residues. J gave up 5 bases and V 5 bases, and 8 bases lay outside the gene matches.

Ten or more counts support this clonotype. The V gene is TRBV7-2, the J gene TRBJ2-7; 7 positions agree with TRBD2. From germline, CDR1 is SGHTA and CDR2 FQGNSA. This CDR3 is built from 16 residues. After removal of 6 bases from V and 5 bases from J, the junction contained 16 bases not matched to a gene. The CDR3 DNA is TGTGCCAGCAGAGAAGGGCTCACGGGGGGTCCCGACGAGCAGTACTTC. Protein sequence: CASREGLTGGPDEQYF.

Ten or more counts support this clonotype. J is TRBJ1-2 and V is TRBV10-2; D possibly corresponds to TRBD1 (6 bases). V gave up 5 bases and J gave up 4 bases, with 23 bases separating them. The CDR3 totals 17 residues. The V gene's germline CDR1 is WSHSY and CDR2 SAAADI. The CDR3 reads CASSSSPSRDTFYGYTF. CDR3 DNA sequence: TGCGCCAGCAGTAGCTCCCCCTCCAGGGACACCTTCTATGGCTACACCTTC.

The gene calls are TRBV29-1 and TRBJ2-7; D is unclear. Germline V gene sequence: CDR1 SQVTM, CDR2 ANQGSEA. Trimming cost V 1 base and J 11 bases, with 15 bases left between them. The CDR3 is 12 amino acids. CDR3 DNA sequence: TGCAGCGTTGAAGGTCCGGTATCGACGGAGTACTTC. Protein sequence: CSVEGPVSTEYF.

The V call is TRBV28, the J call TRBJ2-7; D gene ambiguous. Trimming left V 4 bases short and J 2 bases short, with 6 bases between. Germline CDR1 is MDHEN and CDR2 is SYDVKM. This CDR3 contains 12 residues. The CDR3 sequence is CASSSRPYEQYF. The CDR3 region has the DNA TGTGCCAGCAGTTCCCGGCCCTACGAGCAGTACTTC.

This clonotype has at least ten counts. The chain carries TRBV7-9 and TRBJ1-5, with a possible D match to TRBD1 (5 bases). The V gene's germline CDR1 is SEHNR and CDR2 FQNEAQ (reference sequence). V was pared by 5 bases and J by 7 bases, with 24 bases between. This CDR3 is built from 17 residues. The CDR3: CASSRLATGTPTQPQHF. CDR3 coding DNA: TGTGCCAGCAGCCGCTTGGCAACCGGGACTCCTACACAGCCCCAGCATTTT.